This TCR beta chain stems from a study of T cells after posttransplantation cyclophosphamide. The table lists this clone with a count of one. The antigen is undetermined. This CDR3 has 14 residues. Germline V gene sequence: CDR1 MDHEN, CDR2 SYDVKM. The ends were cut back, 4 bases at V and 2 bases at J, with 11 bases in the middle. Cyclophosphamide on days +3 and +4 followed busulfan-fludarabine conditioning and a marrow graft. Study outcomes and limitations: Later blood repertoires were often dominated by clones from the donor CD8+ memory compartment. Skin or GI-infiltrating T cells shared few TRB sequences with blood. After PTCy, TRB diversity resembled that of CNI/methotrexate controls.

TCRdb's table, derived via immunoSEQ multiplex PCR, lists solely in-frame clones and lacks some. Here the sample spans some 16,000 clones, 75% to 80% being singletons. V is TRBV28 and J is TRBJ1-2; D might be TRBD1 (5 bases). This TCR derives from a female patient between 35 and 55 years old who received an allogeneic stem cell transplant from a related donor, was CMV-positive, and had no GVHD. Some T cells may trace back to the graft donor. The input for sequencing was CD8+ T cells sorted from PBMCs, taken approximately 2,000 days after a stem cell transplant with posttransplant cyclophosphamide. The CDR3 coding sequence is TGTGCCAGCAGTTGGCCGGGGGACAACTATGGCTACACCTTC. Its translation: CASSWPGDNYGYTF.